This record covers a single TCR beta chain. This sample stems from a study of T cell responses to AZD1222 COVID-19 vaccine. The method was immunoSEQ multiplex PCR; TCRdb's version includes in-frame clones alone and lacks a portion of them. This table has 150,000 or so clones, approximately 90% appearing once. Trimming took 7 bases from V and 0 from J, leaving 14 bases between them. Germline loops: CDR1 MDHEN, CDR2 SYDVKM. CDR3 length: 15 residues. The source is an adult in good health. Sequences were derived from peripheral blood, sampled on day 0 of AZD1222 vaccination. V is TRBV28 and J is TRBJ2-3, with D possibly matching TRBD2 (6 bases). CDR3 nucleotide sequence: TGTGCCAGCATGGGGGGTTTCGGTAGCACAGATACGCAGTATTTT. As protein: CASMGGFGSTDTQYF.